This T cell receptor (beta chain) stems from a study of blood T cells in healthy people across ages. At the level of the study: The template switching approach captured approximately one barcoded beta molecule for every two T cells.

The length of the CDR3 is 12 residues. Germline loops: CDR1 MDHEN, CDR2 SYDVKM. J gave up 12 bases and V 4 bases, and 5 bases lay outside the gene matches. The sample providers were healthy Caucasian people from Russia, aged about 6 to 90. Investigators took ten milliliters of peripheral blood from every donor. A second PCR of about 7 to 11 cycles used a sample-barcoded 5' primer and a J-beta primer mix. TCRdb passed the 5' RACE reads through MiXCR, listing each CDR3 protein once. The sample has 1.5 million to 2 million distinct CDR3 sequences, about 28% seen once. The chain uses TRBV28 and TRBJ1-4, with 7 bases aligning to TRBD1. The TCR was taken from a woman between 25 and 40 years old in good health. Sequenced input: blood. The CDR3 region is CASSYQDRQLFF. CDR3 in DNA: TGTGCCAGCAGTTACCAGGACAGGCAACTGTTTTTT.